The T cell receptor beta chain under discussion was sequenced for a study of metastatic and nonmetastatic thyroid tumors. Findings and limits, study-wide: Significantly higher TCR beta diversity was reportedly seen in malignant thyroid tumors than benign nodules, in blood and tumor.

Each patient came to thyroid surgery without any prior treatment (of any kind). This clone came up a few times. Its specificity is not known. MiXCR re-clonotyped the PCR reads for TCRdb. The sample lists roughly 22,000 clones; around a third were seen once. The CDR3 sequence is 15 residues long. Germline V CDR1 and CDR2: MDHEN, SYDVKM. Between the trimmed V and J ends, which lost 5 bases and 3 bases, there was a span of 16 bases. This chain uses TRBV28 with TRBJ1-2, with D tentatively TRBD1 (5 bases). Sequenced material: blood. The sequence was obtained from a male donor with papillary thyroid cancer or a benign thyroid nodule (not recorded which). Some clones in this sample may be carry-over from other donors' samples. CDR3 in amino acids: CASSPETANYYGYTF. CDR3 nucleotide sequence: TGTGCCAGCAGTCCGGAGACAGCTAACTACTATGGCTACACCTTC.